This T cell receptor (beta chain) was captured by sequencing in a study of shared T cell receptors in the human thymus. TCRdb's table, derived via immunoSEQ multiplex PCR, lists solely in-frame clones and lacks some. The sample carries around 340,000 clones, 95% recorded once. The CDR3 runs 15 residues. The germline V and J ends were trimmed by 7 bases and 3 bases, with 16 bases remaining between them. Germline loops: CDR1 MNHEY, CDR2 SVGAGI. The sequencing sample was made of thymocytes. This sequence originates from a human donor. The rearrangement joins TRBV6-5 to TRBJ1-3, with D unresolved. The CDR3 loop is CASTTPHGFGNTIYF. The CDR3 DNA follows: TGTGCCAGCACCACTCCGCACGGTTTTGGAAACACCATATATTTT.